A selection of T cell receptor beta chains follows, all from one sample in a study of control samples from healthy donors and cancer patients. TCRdb's copy holds only in-frame clones and misses some; the assay was immunoSEQ multiplex PCR. The table shows about 78,000 clones, with around nine tenths occurring only once. Sequencing was performed on blood. These receptors were collected from a woman aged 55-75 years in good health. The conserved cysteine and the conserved F or W are not part of the CDR3 here. The D gene is left open where the match is weak.

TRBJ1-3	TRBV11-2	-	ATSGVIDGNTIY
TRBJ1-5	TRBV5-4	-	ASSFTGPQH
TRBJ2-1	TRBV9	TRBD1	ASSVAVGQSDYNEQF
TRBJ2-2	TRBV7-9	-	ASSLANAGTGELF
TRBJ2-3	TRBV11-3	-	ASSLDGTPDTQY
TRBJ1-2	TRBV4-1	TRBD1	ASSQDRTGGKRNYGYT
TRBJ1-2	TRBV2	-	ASSLTGGGISGYT
TRBJ1-2	TRBV29-1	TRBD1	SVASLGTVDGYT
TRBJ1-3	TRBV30	-	AWTGDSGNTIY
TRBJ1-2	TRBV4-1	-	ASSQIFGVSGYT
TRBJ1-6	TRBV10-3	-	AISESDSPLH
TRBJ2-7	TRBV21-1	-	ASSKYSTRSYEQY
TRBJ2-1	TRBV27	TRBD2	ASSHSAGSYSYNEQF
TRBJ1-2	TRBV21-1	-	ASSTPGQASNYGYT
TRBJ2-5	TRBV27	-	ASSSRMRETQY
TRBJ2-7	TRBV18	-	ASSASGTLSDEQY
TRBJ1-1	TRBV19	TRBD1	ASRRGQENTEAF
TRBJ2-3	TRBV24-1	-	ATSDTHREPGQY
TRBJ2-3	TRBV5-4	TRBD2	ASSLGLAGTDTQY
TRBJ1-4	TRBV19	-	ASSKGSRRTNEKLF
TRBJ2-5	TRBV7-2	TRBD2	ASSLVPSGRARETQY
TRBJ2-5	TRBV5-1	TRBD2	ASSLTSEGETQY
TRBJ1-5	TRBV10-3	-	AIREDTNQPQH
TRBJ2-2	TRBV6-2/TRBV6-3	TRBD2	ASSTGLAGGPGPGELF
TRBJ2-5	TRBV5-4	-	ASSLQPEKETQY
TRBJ2-1	TRBV11-2	TRBD2	ASSLDGTRGEQF
TRBJ1-4	TRBV7-9	-	ASSLLQGGKTNEKLF
TRBJ2-6	TRBV15	-	ATSRDGVGDSGANVLT
TRBJ1-2	TRBV10-2	-	ASSWGRLSPYGYT
TRBJ1-1	TRBV5-4	-	ASSLSENTEAF
TRBJ1-6	TRBV27	TRBD1	ASRIGDRANSPLH
TRBJ2-5	TRBV6-2/TRBV6-3	-	ASSYSYHALGEETQY
TRBJ2-2	TRBV10-2	TRBD2	ASSTSGGAGGELF
TRBJ1-3	TRBV7-9	TRBD1	ASSFPDRGNTIY
TRBJ2-2	TRBV14	TRBD1	ASSHSIRGPVTGELF
TRBJ1-5	TRBV19	-	ASSIVGGQPQH
TRBJ1-6	TRBV5-1	-	ASSFRCTLH
TRBJ2-5	TRBV7-9	TRBD1	ASSERQGAIGETQY
TRBJ2-1	TRBV15	-	ATSRDRTIYNEQF
TRBJ2-1	TRBV11-2	TRBD2	AGSLRWEGYNEQF
TRBJ2-5	TRBV5-1	-	ASSLGGVETQY
TRBJ2-5	TRBV5-1	-	ASSTNPGAAGTQY
TRBJ2-5	TRBV18	TRBD1	ASSPPDRGLHQY
TRBJ1-1	TRBV30	-	AWSPRRGTEAF
TRBJ2-1	TRBV28	-	ASSTPPGSEGNEQF
TRBJ2-1	TRBV28	TRBD1	AVGQGASYNEQF
TRBJ2-2	TRBV6-1	-	ASSENVGQLTGELF
TRBJ2-7	TRBV2	-	ASSATTGGEQY
TRBJ1-1	TRBV3-1/TRBV3-2	TRBD1	ASSQGQGAFPF
TRBJ2-1	TRBV18	TRBD2	ASSPPGLAAYNEQF
TRBJ1-1	TRBV29-1	TRBD1	SVVYRGEAF
TRBJ2-7	TRBV28	-	ASSDQPGRRGFSSYEQY
TRBJ1-2	TRBV10-3	-	AISVSGTAANYGYT
TRBJ2-3	TRBV5-1	-	ASSLPQGTDTQY